Below, one TCR beta chain is given with its context. This entry belongs to a study of blood T cell repertoires in COVID-19. Overall study: COVID-19 samples, acute and convalescent, were from the United States, Italy and Spain.

V lost 5 bases and J lost 0, with 12 bases in between. The germline V gene has CDR1 MNHEY and CDR2 SVGAGI. The CDR3 loop spans 15 amino acids. The authors' processing: Reference gene primer amplification gave nucleated cell count estimates. The data were produced by immunoSEQ multiplex PCR, yet TCRdb's version contains in-frame clones alone and is incomplete. V and J calls and clone size come straight from that table; D and trimming were deduced from the DNA. The table shows over 250,000 clones, with around 87% occurring only once. The material sequenced was PBMCs or T cells enriched from blood (not recorded which). V gene TRBV6-5 combines with J gene TRBJ2-3, with D tentatively TRBD2 (6 bases). This TCR derives from a woman aged 25-40 years who had recovered from COVID-19. The CDR3 DNA sequence: TGTGCCAGCAGTCGACCCAGCGGGAGCACAGATACGCAGTATTTT. Its protein is CASSRPSGSTDTQYF.